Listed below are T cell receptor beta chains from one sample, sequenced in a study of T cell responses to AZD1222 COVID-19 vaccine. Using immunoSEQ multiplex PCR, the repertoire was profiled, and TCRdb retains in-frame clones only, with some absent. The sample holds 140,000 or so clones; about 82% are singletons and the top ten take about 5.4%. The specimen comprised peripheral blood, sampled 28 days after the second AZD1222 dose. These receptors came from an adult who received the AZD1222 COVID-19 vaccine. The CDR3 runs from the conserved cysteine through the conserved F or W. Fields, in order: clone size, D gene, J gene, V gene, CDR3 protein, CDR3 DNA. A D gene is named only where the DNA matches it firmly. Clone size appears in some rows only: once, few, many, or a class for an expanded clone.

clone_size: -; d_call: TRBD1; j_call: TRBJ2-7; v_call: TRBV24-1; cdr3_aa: CATSDRDRPYYEQYF; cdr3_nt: TGTGCCACCAGTGACCGGGACAGGCCTTACTACGAGCAGTACTTC
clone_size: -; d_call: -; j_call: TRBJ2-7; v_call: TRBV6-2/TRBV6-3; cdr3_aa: CASSSRDYEQYF; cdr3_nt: TGTGCCAGCAGTTCTCGGGATTACGAGCAGTACTTC
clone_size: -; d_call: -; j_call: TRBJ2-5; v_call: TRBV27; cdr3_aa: CASRPWTAPGETQYF; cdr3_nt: TGTGCCAGCAGGCCTTGGACAGCGCCGGGGGAGACCCAGTACTTC
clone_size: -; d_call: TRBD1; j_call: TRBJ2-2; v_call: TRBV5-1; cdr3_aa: CASSLAAGGVVTGELFF; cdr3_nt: TGCGCCAGCAGCTTGGCGGCAGGGGGCGTAGTGACCGGGGAGCTGTTTTTT
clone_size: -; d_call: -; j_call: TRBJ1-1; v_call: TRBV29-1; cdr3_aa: CSVEGNTEAFF; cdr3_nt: TGCAGCGTTGAAGGGAACACTGAAGCTTTCTTT
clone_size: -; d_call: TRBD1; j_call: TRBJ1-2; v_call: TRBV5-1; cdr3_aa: CASSHNGQEGYTF; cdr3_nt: TGCGCCAGCAGCCACAACGGACAGGAAGGCTACACCTTC
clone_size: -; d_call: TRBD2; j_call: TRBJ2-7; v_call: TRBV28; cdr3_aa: CASRTGGAFNIYEQYF; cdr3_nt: TGTGCCAGCCGGACCGGGGGGGCCTTCAATATCTACGAGCAGTACTTC
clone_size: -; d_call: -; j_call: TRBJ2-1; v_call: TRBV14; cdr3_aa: CASSQVGSGSYNEQFF; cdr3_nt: TGTGCCAGCAGCCAAGTTGGGAGCGGCTCCTACAATGAGCAGTTCTTC
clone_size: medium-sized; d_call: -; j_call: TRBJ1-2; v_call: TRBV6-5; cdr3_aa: CASSYSHTADYGYTF; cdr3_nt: TGTGCCAGCAGTTACTCGCACACAGCCGACTATGGCTACACCTTC
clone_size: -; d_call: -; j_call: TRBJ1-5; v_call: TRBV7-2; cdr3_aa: CASSLGHPNQPQHF; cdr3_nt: TGTGCCAGCAGCCTAGGACACCCCAATCAGCCCCAGCATTTT
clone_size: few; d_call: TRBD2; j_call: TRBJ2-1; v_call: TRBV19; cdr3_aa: CASSILAGAVEQFF; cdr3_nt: TGTGCCAGTAGTATCCTAGCGGGAGCGGTTGAGCAGTTCTTC
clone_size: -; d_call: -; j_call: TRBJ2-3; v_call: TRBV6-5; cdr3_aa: CASTLWGRSTDTQYF; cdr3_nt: TGTGCCAGCACCCTATGGGGGCGGTCCACAGATACGCAGTATTTT
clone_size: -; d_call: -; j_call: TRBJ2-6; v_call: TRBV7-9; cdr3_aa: CASSPSGYPGANVLTF; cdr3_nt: TGTGCCAGCAGCCCCTCTGGGTATCCCGGGGCCAACGTCCTGACTTTC
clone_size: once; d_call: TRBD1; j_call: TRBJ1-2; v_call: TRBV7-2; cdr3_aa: CASSADRPMSYGYTF; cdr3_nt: TGTGCCAGCAGCGCGGACAGGCCCATGTCTTATGGCTACACCTTC
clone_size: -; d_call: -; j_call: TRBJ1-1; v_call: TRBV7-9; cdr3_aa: CATPWDGHTEAFF; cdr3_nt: TGTGCCACACCTTGGGACGGGCACACTGAAGCTTTCTTT
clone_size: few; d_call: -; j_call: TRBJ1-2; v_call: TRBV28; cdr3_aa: CASSFAGGYTF; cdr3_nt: TGTGCCAGCAGTTTCGCGGGCGGCTACACCTTC
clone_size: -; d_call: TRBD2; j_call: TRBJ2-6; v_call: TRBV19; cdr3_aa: CASSIMVGGAGANVLTF; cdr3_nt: TGTGCCAGTAGTATAATGGTGGGAGGGGCTGGGGCCAACGTCCTGACTTTC
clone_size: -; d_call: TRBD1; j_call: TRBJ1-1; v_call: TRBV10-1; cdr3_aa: CASSPPDRAVSEAFF; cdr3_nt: TGCGCCAGCAGTCCTCCGGACAGGGCTGTCAGTGAAGCTTTCTTT
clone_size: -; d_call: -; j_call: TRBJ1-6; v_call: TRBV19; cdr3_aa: CASSIPRQARSPLHF; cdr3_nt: TGTGCCAGTAGTATCCCCCGGCAGGCCCGGTCACCCCTCCACTTT
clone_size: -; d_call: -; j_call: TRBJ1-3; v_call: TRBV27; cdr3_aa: CASSHDSFQPQYF; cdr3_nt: TGTGCCAGCAGTCATGACTCCTTCCAGCCGCAATATTTT
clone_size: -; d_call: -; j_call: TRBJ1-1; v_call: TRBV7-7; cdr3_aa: CASSLTLNTEAFF; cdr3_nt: TGTGCTAGCAGCTTAACGCTGAACACTGAAGCTTTCTTT
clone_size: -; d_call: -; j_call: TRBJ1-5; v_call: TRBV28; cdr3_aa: CASSLQDSTTQPQHF; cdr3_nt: TGTGCCAGCAGTTTACAGGACAGCACGACTCAGCCCCAGCATTTT
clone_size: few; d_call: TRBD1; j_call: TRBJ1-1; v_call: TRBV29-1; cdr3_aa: CSGGPGQGAEAFF; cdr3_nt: TGCAGCGGTGGACCGGGACAGGGAGCTGAAGCTTTCTTT
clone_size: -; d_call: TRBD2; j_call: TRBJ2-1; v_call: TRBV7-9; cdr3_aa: CASSLGLSGRTGNEQFF; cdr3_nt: TGTGCCAGCAGCTTAGGTCTTAGCGGGAGAACTGGGAATGAGCAGTTCTTC
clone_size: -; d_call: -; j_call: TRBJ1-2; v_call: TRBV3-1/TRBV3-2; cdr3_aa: CASSQEGVSGYTF; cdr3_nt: TGTGCCAGCAGCCAAGAGGGGGTGAGTGGCTACACCTTC
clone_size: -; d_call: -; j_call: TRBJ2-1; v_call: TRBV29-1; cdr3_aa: CSVEYAGTYNEQFF; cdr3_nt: TGCAGCGTTGAATACGCGGGGACTTACAATGAGCAGTTCTTC
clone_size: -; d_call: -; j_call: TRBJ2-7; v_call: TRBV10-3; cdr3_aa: CAISWGEGYEQYF; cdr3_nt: TGTGCCATCAGTTGGGGGGAAGGGTACGAGCAGTACTTC
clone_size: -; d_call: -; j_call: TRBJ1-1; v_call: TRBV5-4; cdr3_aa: CASSSQDGTEAFF; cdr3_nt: TGTGCCAGCAGCTCGCAAGATGGAACTGAAGCTTTCTTT
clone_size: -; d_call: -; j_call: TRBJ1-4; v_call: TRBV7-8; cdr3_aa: CASSAGARANEKLFF; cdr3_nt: TGTGCCAGCAGCGCCGGTGCTCGGGCTAATGAAAAACTGTTTTTT
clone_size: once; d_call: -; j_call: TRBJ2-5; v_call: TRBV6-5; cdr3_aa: CASSYSRQPWETQYF; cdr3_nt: TGTGCCAGCAGTTACTCGAGACAGCCTTGGGAGACCCAGTACTTC
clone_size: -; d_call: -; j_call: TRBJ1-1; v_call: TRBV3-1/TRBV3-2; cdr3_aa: CASSLTGGGRNTEAFF; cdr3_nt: TGTGCCAGCAGCCTCACCGGGGGGGGGAGAAACACTGAAGCTTTCTTT
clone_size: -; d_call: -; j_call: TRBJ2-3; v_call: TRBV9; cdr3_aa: CASSVAGDDTQYF; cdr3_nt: TGTGCCAGCAGCGTAGCTGGTGACGACACGCAGTATTTT
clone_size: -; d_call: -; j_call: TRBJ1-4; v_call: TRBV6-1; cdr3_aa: CASSEATGLEKLFF; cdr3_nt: TGTGCCAGCAGTGAAGCAACAGGGCTGGAAAAACTGTTTTTT
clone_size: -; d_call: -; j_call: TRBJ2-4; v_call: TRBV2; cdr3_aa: CASSQPQGVTKNIQYF; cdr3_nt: TGTGCCAGCAGTCAACCTCAGGGTGTTACCAAAAACATTCAGTACTTC
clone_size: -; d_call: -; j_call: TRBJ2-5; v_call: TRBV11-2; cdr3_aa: CASSAGNRETQYF; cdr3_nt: TGTGCCAGCAGCGCAGGGAATAGGGAGACCCAGTACTTC
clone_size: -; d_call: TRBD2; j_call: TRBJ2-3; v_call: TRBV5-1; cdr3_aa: CASSLGLAGATDTQYF; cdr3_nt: TGCGCCAGCAGCTTGGGACTAGCGGGGGCTACAGATACGCAGTATTTT
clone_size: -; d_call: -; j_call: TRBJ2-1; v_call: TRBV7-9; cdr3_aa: CASSLGGYPYNEQFF; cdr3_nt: TGTGCCAGCAGCTTAGGCGGCTACCCTTACAATGAGCAGTTCTTC
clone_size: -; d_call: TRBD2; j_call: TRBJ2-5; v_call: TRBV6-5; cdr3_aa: CASSLSGSSETQYF; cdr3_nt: TGTGCCAGCAGTTTGAGCGGGAGTTCGGAGACCCAGTACTTC
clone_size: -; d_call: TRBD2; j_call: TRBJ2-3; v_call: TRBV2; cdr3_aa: CASSKEAAGGLTSTDTQYF; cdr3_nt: TGTGCCAGCAGTAAAGAGGCGGCGGGGGGCCTAACAAGCACAGATACGCAGTATTTT
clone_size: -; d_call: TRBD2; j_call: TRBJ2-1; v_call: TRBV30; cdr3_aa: CAWSPKTSGEQFF; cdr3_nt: TGTGCCTGGAGCCCGAAGACTAGCGGGGAGCAGTTCTTC
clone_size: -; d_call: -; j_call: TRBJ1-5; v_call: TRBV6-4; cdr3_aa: CASNTSPLQPQHF; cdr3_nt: TGTGCCAGCAACACATCTCCACTTCAGCCCCAGCATTTT